The rows below give T cell receptor beta chains drawn from one sample of a study of T cells in Graves' hyperthyroidism and ophthalmopathy. TCRdb analysed the multiplex PCR reads with MiXCR anew, one entry per CDR3 protein. The sample has around 800,000 distinct CDR3 sequences, roughly 40% seen once; the top ten hold 8% to 9%. The sample comprised blood. These receptors all come from a man in his late teens or twenties with Graves' hyperthyroidism. Both conserved end residues are part of each CDR3. Each record gives: D gene, clone size, J gene, V gene, CDR3 protein, CDR3 DNA. D genes are given only for firm matches. Clone size, where shown, is once, few, many, or a class for clones that have expanded.

TRBD1	many	TRBJ2-2	TRBV7-9	CDTTGGGTGELFF	TGTGACACCACAGGGGGCGGTACCGGGGAGCTGTTTTTT
TRBD1	-	TRBJ2-5	TRBV2	CASSSEGTVQETQYF	TGTGCCAGCAGCTCCGAGGGGACAGTCCAAGAGACCCAGTACTTC
-	-	TRBJ1-1	TRBV19	CASSPSGGKTEAFF	TGTGCCAGCAGCCCGTCGGGGGGGAAGACTGAAGCTTTCTTT
TRBD2	-	TRBJ2-5	TRBV19	CASSTLAGQETRYF	TGTGCCAGTAGTACACTAGCGGGGCAAGAGACCCGGTACTTC
TRBD1	many	TRBJ1-1	TRBV20-1	CSKQGHMNTEAFF	TGCAGTAAACAGGGGCACATGAACACTGAAGCTTTCTTT
-	few	TRBJ1-5	TRBV6-2/TRBV6-3	CASSPSNSNQPQHF	TGTGCCAGCAGTCCGAGTAATAGCAATCAGCCCCAGCATTTT
-	few	TRBJ1-2	TRBV19	CASSISSRGAPYGYTF	TGTGCCAGTAGTATATCATCCCGGGGGGCCCCCTATGGCTACACCTTC
-	many	TRBJ1-5	TRBV20-1	CSARAGDNNQPQHF	TGCAGTGCTAGAGCGGGGGACAACAATCAGCCCCAGCATTTT
-	-	TRBJ1-1	TRBV4-1	CGSSQDRGGYDSRAFF	TGCGGCAGCAGCCAAGATCGAGGAGGGTATGACTCTCGAGCTTTCTTT
TRBD1	-	TRBJ1-1	TRBV7-2	CASSPDRVGSTEAFF	TGTGCCAGCAGCCCCGACAGGGTCGGGAGCACTGAAGCTTTCTTT
-	many	TRBJ1-5	TRBV2	CASTGRLDQPQHF	TGTGCCAGCACTGGGAGGTTGGATCAGCCCCAGCATTTT
-	few	TRBJ1-1	TRBV9	CASSLGQRGYTEAFF	TGTGCCAGCAGCCTTGGACAACGGGGGTACACTGAAGCTTTCTTT
-	many	TRBJ2-5	TRBV11-2	CASSYPEETQYF	TGTGCCAGCAGCTATCCGGAAGAGACCCAGTACTTC
-	-	TRBJ2-2	TRBV10-1	CASSERETGELFF	TGCGCCAGCAGTGAGCGGGAGACCGGGGAGCTGTTTTTT
-	few	TRBJ2-5	TRBV5-1	CASSAEQETQYF	TGCGCCAGCAGCGCAGAACAAGAGACCCAGTACTTC
-	many	TRBJ1-1	TRBV13	CASSHDSTDTEAFF	TGTGCCAGCAGTCACGACTCGACAGACACTGAAGCTTTCTTT
-	-	TRBJ2-6	TRBV24-1	CATGANSGANVLTF	TGTGCCACCGGTGCCAATTCTGGGGCCAACGTCCTGACTTTC
TRBD1	-	TRBJ1-1	TRBV7-8	CASSIGQGAANTEAFF	TGTGCCAGCAGCATCGGACAGGGGGCGGCGAACACTGAAGCTTTCTTT
-	-	TRBJ1-1	TRBV29-1	CSFTPADTEAFF	TGCAGCTTTACTCCGGCGGACACTGAAGCTTTCTTT
TRBD1	-	TRBJ1-1	TRBV20-1	CSARRQGASTEAFF	TGCAGTGCTAGAAGGCAGGGGGCAAGCACTGAAGCTTTCTTT
TRBD2	many	TRBJ2-5	TRBV10-1	CASSEFGLAEETQYF	TGCGCCAGCAGTGAATTCGGACTAGCGGAAGAGACCCAGTACTTC
-	-	TRBJ2-7	TRBV11-1	CASTRGTYEQYF	TGTGCCAGCACTCGTGGGACCTACGAGCAGTACTTC
TRBD1	-	TRBJ1-1	TRBV12-3/TRBV12-4	CASRPDREIVTEAFF	TGTGCCAGCAGACCGGACAGGGAGATAGTCACTGAAGCTTTCTTT
-	-	TRBJ2-6	TRBV29-1	CSVAWNTEAF	TGCAGCGTTGCCTGGAACACTGAAGCTTTC
-	-	TRBJ2-7	TRBV19	CASSVPTENEQYF	TGTGCCAGTAGTGTCCCGACAGAGAACGAGCAGTACTTC
TRBD2	many	TRBJ2-7	TRBV19	CASSIGRSSYEQYF	TGTGCCAGTAGTATCGGGAGGAGCTCCTACGAGCAGTACTTC
-	-	TRBJ2-7	TRBV2	CASSTRTVHEQYF	TGTGCCAGCAGTACCCGGACAGTTCACGAGCAGTACTTC
-	many	TRBJ1-1	TRBV12-3/TRBV12-4	CASSLYSNTEAFF	TGTGCCAGCAGCCTTTACAGTAACACTGAAGCTTTCTTT
-	few	TRBJ2-7	TRBV12-3/TRBV12-4	CASSPLRGGFYEQYF	TGTGCCAGCAGTCCACTCAGGGGAGGCTTCTACGAGCAGTACTTC
TRBD1	few	TRBJ2-7	TRBV7-8	CASSYQQGSYEQYF	TGTGCCAGCAGCTACCAACAGGGGAGCTACGAGCAGTACTTC
-	-	TRBJ2-7	TRBV6-5	CASSSGRGDYEQYF	TGTGCCAGCTCCTCGGGCAGGGGGGACTACGAGCAGTACTTC
TRBD2	-	TRBJ2-7	TRBV7-2	CASSFTGGVPNYEQYF	TGTGCCAGCAGCTTCACGGGGGGGGTACCCAACTACGAGCAGTACTTC
-	-	TRBJ2-7	TRBV9	CASSPPQQGQSAYEQYF	TGTGCCAGCAGCCCTCCCCAACAGGGACAATCCGCCTACGAGCAGTACTTC
-	-	TRBJ2-2	TRBV12-3/TRBV12-4	CASRVREDTGELFF	TGTGCCAGCAGAGTCAGGGAGGACACCGGGGAGCTGTTTTTT
TRBD1	-	TRBJ2-7	TRBV5-6	CASSSTPGQGDEQYF	TGTGCCAGCAGTTCCACCCCGGGACAGGGGGACGAGCAGTACTTC
-	-	TRBJ2-7	TRBV7-2	CASSYPGAYEQYF	TGTGCCAGCAGCTACCCCGGCGCCTACGAGCAGTACTTC
TRBD2	many	TRBJ2-7	TRBV9	CASSVGLAGRHEQYF	TGTGCCAGCAGCGTCGGACTAGCGGGAAGGCACGAGCAGTACTTC
TRBD2	-	TRBJ2-2	TRBV5-1	CASSFMTGGQNTGELFF	TGCGCCAGCAGCTTTATGACGGGAGGGCAGAACACCGGGGAGCTGTTTTTT
-	-	TRBJ1-6	TRBV5-6	CASSFRSTSPIHF	TGTGCCAGCAGCTTCAGGTCTACGTCACCCATCCACTTT
-	many	TRBJ2-5	TRBV4-1	CASSQEGEGRETQYF	TGCGCCAGCAGCCAAGAGGGGGAAGGGCGAGAGACCCAGTACTTC
-	-	TRBJ2-3	TRBV6-4	CASSFRTGDTQYF	TGTGCCAGCAGTTTTCGGACGGGGGATACGCAGTATTTT
-	-	TRBJ1-5	TRBV7-2	CASSLSTVNQPQHF	TGTGCCAGCAGTTTATCGACGGTCAATCAGCCCCAGCATTTT
-	once	TRBJ2-7	TRBV7-2	CASSLARAHEQYF	TGTGCCAGCAGCCTAGCGCGGGCACACGAGCAGTACTTC
TRBD1	many	TRBJ2-5	TRBV7-8	CASRAGTGGGETQYF	TGTGCCAGCCGGGCCGGGACAGGGGGCGGTGAGACCCAGTACTTC
TRBD1	many	TRBJ1-5	TRBV12-3/TRBV12-4	CASVGQDNQPQHF	TGTGCCAGCGTAGGACAGGACAATCAGCCCCAGCATTTT
TRBD1	many	TRBJ1-3	TRBV25-1	CASSDPGQGVGGNTIYF	TGTGCCAGCAGTGATCCGGGACAGGGTGTGGGTGGAAACACCATATATTTT
-	few	TRBJ2-7	TRBV5-4	CTSGTLYEQYF	TGTACCAGCGGGACACTCTACGAGCAGTACTTC
-	many	TRBJ1-2	TRBV7-9	CASSDDIRGYTF	TGTGCCAGCAGCGACGATATACGGGGCTACACCTTC
-	few	TRBJ1-6	TRBV19	CASSIPPGTGPISSPLHF	TGTGCCAGTAGTATCCCCCCCGGGACGGGGCCCATATCATCACCCCTCCACTTT
-	-	TRBJ2-5	TRBV29-1	CSVEDLGGQYQETQYF	TGCAGCGTTGAAGATCTGGGGGGACAGTACCAAGAGACCCAGTACTTC
TRBD1	-	TRBJ1-1	TRBV9	CASSVTGGRTEAFF	TGTGCCAGCAGCGTCACAGGGGGCAGAACTGAAGCTTTCTTT
-	-	TRBJ2-6	TRBV5-1	CASSPVSANVLTF	TGCGCCAGCAGCCCGGTGAGTGCCAACGTCCTGACTTTC
-	-	TRBJ2-5	TRBV11-3	CASSSLDQETQYF	TGTGCCAGCAGCTCCCTTGACCAAGAGACCCAGTACTTC
-	-	TRBJ1-5	TRBV15	CATSSASNMYQPQHF	TGTGCCACCAGCAGTGCTAGCAACATGTATCAGCCCCAGCATTTT